The clone carrying this T cell receptor (beta chain) was seen just once. Its cognate antigen is unknown. This may be a read error: a much more frequent sequence differs by one nucleotide. Per sample, about 610 ng of bulk tumor genomic DNA was the template used. Biopsies, several per primary tumor and spaced far apart, were collected during surgery. Curative surgical treatment was performed in patients who had newly diagnosed, untreated non-small cell lung cancer. Curative-intent surgery was being performed on the donors, who were patients newly diagnosed with non-small cell lung cancer. This sample stems from a study of immune heterogeneity within non-small cell lung tumors. For the study at large: The composition of the tumors was 4 squamous cell carcinomas, 10 non-squamous carcinomas and 1 not otherwise specified. Study results and caveats: Between one patient and another, high-frequency T-cell receptor beta clonotypes were largely distinct.

Multiplex PCR relied on 32 V and 13 J primers to amplify TCR beta CDR3. TCRdb independently ran MiXCR on the multiplex PCR reads; one entry per CDR3 protein. The sample lists roughly 15,000 distinct CDR3 sequences, approximately 30% seen once, with around 15% in the top ten. Trimming pared 3 bases from V and 1 base from J, leaving 9 bases between. This CDR3 spans 13 amino acids. The germline gives CDR1 DFQATT, CDR2 SNEGSKA (reference sequence). The J gene is TRBJ1-2, the V gene TRBV20-1; D gene unclear. The specimen sequenced was lung tumor tissue. This sequence originates from a woman between 45 and 60 years old with non-small cell lung cancer. This CDR3 reads CSASEEDNYGYTF. For the CDR3, the DNA is TGCAGTGCTAGTGAGGAAGATAACTATGGCTACACCTTC.